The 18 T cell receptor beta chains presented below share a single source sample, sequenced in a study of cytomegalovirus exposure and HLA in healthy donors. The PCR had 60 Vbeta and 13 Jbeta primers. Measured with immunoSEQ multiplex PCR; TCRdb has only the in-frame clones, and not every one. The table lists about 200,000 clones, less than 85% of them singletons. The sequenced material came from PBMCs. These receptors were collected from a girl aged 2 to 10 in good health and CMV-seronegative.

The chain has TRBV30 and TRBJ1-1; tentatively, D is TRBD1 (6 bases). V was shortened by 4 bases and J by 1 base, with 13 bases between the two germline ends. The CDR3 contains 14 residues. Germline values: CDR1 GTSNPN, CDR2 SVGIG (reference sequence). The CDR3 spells CAWTQGLGNTEAFF. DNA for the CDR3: TGTGCCTGGACCCAGGGGCTGGGGAACACTGAAGCTTTCTTT.

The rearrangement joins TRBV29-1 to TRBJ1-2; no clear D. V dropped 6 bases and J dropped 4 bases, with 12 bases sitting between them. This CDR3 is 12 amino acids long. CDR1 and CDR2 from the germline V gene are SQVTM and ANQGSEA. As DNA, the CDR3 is TGCAGCGTCGTCGGGGTTAGCTATGGCTACACCTTC. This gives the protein CSVVGVSYGYTF.

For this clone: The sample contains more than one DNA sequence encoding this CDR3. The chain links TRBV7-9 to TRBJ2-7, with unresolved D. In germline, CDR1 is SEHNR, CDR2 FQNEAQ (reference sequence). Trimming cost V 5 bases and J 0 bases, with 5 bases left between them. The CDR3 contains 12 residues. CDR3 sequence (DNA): TGTGCCAGCAGCCCGAGCTCCTACGAGCAGTACTTC. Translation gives CASSPSSYEQYF.

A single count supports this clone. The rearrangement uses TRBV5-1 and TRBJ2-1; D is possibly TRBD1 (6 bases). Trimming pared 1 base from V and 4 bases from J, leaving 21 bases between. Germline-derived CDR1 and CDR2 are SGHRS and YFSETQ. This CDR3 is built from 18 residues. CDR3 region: CASSLMWTATATYNEQFF. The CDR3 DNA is TGCGCCAGCAGCTTGATGTGGACAGCCACGGCGACTTACAATGAGCAGTTCTTC.

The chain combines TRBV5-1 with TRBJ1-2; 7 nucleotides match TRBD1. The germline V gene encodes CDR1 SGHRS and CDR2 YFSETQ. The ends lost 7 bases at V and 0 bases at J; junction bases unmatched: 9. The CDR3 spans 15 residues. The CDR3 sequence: CASLPSGTANYGYTF. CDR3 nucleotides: TGCGCCAGCCTCCCTTCAGGGACAGCTAACTATGGCTACACCTTC.

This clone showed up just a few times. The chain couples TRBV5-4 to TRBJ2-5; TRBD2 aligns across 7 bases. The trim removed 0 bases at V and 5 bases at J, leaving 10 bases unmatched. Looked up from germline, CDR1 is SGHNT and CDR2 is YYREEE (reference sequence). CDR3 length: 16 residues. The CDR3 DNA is TGTGCCAGCAGCTTGGCCGGACGGGAGGCTTTGGAGACCCAGTACTTC. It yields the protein CASSLAGREALETQYF.

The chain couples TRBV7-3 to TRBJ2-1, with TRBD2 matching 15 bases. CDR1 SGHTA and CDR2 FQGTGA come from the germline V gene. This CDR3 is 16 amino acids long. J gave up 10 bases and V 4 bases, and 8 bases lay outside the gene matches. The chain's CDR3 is CASSSRTSGGALEQFF. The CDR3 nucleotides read TGTGCCAGCAGCTCCAGGACTAGCGGGGGGGCATTAGAGCAGTTCTTC.

The CDR3 loop is CASSLRGPNSPLHF. The CDR3 region has the DNA TGTGCCAGCAGTTTGAGGGGGCCCAATTCACCCCTCCACTTT. This rearrangement joins TRBV6-6 to TRBJ1-6, with 7 bases that match TRBD1. Germline loops: CDR1 MNHNY, CDR2 SVGAGI (reference sequence). The length of the CDR3 is 14 residues. Unmatched junction bases numbered 4, after V lost 4 bases and J lost 7 bases.

The CDR3 reads CASSLSGGHSYNEQFF. Written as DNA, the CDR3 is TGCGCCAGCAGCTTAAGCGGGGGTCACTCCTACAATGAGCAGTTCTTC. This chain joins TRBV5-1 and TRBJ2-1; 8 bases map to TRBD2. V lost 2 bases and J lost 0; bases outside the gene matches: 4. This CDR3 comprises 16 residues. Looked up from germline, CDR1 is SGHRS and CDR2 is YFSETQ.

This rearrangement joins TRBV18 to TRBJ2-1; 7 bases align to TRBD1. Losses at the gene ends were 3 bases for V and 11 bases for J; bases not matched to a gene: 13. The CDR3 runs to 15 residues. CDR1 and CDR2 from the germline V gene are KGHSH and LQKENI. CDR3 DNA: TGTGCCAGCTCACCTCGACAGGGAGAGGGTTACCAGCAGTTCTTC. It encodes CASSPRQGEGYQQFF. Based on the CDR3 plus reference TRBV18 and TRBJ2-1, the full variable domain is NAGVMQNPRHLVRRRGQEARLRCSPMKGHSHVYWYRQLPEEGLKFMVYLQKENIIDESGMPKERFSAEFPKEGPSILRIQQVVRGDSAAYFCASSPRQGEGYQQFFGPGTRLTVL.

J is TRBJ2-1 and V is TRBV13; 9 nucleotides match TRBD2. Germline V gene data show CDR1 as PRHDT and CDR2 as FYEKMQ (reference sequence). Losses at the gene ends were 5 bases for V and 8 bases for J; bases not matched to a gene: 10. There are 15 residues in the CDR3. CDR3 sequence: CASSHLAGLVYEQFF. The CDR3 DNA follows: TGTGCCAGCAGCCATCTAGCGGGATTGGTCTATGAGCAGTTCTTC.

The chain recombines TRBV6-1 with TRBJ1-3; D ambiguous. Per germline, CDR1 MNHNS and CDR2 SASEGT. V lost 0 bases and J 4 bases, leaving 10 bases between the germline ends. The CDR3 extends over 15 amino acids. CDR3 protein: CASSEATSGGNTIYF. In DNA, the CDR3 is TGTGCCAGCAGTGAAGCGACCTCGGGAGGAAACACCATATATTTT.

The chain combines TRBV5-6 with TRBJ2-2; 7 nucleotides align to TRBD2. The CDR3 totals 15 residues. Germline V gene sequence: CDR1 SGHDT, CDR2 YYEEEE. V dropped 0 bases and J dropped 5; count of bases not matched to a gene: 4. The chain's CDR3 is CASSLVREGTGELFF. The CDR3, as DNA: TGTGCCAGCAGCTTGGTCAGGGAGGGTACCGGGGAGCTGTTTTTT.

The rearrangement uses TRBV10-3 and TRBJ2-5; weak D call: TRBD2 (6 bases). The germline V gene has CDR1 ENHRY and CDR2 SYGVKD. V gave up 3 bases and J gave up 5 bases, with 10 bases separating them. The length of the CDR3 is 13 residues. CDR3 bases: TGTGCCATCAGTGACGAGGGGAGGGAGACCCAGTACTTC. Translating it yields CAISDEGRETQYF.

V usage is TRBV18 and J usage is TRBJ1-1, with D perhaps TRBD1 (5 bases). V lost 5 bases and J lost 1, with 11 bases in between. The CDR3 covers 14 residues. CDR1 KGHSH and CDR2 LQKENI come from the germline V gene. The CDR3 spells CASSKPGRNTEAFF. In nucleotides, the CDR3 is TGTGCCAGCTCAAAACCAGGGCGGAACACTGAAGCTTTCTTT.

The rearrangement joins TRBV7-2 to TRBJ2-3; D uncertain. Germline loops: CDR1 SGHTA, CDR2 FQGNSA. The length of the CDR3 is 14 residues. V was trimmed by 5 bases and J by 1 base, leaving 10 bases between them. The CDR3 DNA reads TGTGCCAGCAGCCGGCGCGGCCGCACAGATACGCAGTATTTT. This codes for CASSRRGRTDTQYF.

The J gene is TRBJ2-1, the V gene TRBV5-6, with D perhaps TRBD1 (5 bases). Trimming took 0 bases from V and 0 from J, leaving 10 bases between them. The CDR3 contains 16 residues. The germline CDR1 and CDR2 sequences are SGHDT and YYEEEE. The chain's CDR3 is CASSLGQGSSYNEQFF. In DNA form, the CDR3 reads TGTGCCAGCAGCTTGGGGCAGGGCAGCTCCTACAATGAGCAGTTCTTC.

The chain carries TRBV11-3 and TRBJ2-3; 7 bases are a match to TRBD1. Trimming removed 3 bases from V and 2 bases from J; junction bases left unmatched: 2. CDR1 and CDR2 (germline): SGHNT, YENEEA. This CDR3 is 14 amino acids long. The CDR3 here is CASSFQGDTDTQYF. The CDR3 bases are TGTGCCAGCAGCTTCCAGGGGGACACAGATACGCAGTATTTT.